The 26 T cell receptor beta chains below come from one sample, sequenced in a study of shared clonotypes between healthy human individuals. Method: immunoSEQ multiplex PCR; TCRdb's copy keeps in-frame clones and lacks some. The sample shows about 700,000 clones, under 80% of them seen only once. Sequencing was carried out using memory CD4+ T cells sorted from blood. The subset: CD45RA-negative fraction. The receptor set was obtained from a young woman in good health.

The rearrangement joins TRBV18 to TRBJ2-5; possibly TRBD1 or TRBD2 for D (5 bases each). V lost 3 bases and J 1 base, leaving 12 bases between the germline ends. CDR1 KGHSH and CDR2 LQKENI come from the germline V gene. CDR3 length: 15 residues. CDR3 bases: TGTGCCAGCTCACCCCGTGGGGGTTCCCAAGAGACCCAGTACTTC. It is translated as CASSPRGGSQETQYF.

The CDR3 nucleotides are TGTGCCAGCAGCGTTGTACACCCTAGCACAGATACGCAGTATTTT. Translating gives CASSVVHPSTDTQYF. The chain is built from TRBV9 and TRBJ2-3; D is undetermined. CDR3 size: 15 residues. From germline, CDR1 is SGDLS and CDR2 YYNGEE. The V and J ends lost 2 bases and 0 bases respectively, with 10 bases between them.

This clone was counted once. This chain links TRBV5-4 with TRBJ2-1; the D is unclear. The ends were cut back, 1 base at V and 8 bases at J, with 16 bases in the middle. The CDR3 consists of 15 residues. Germline V CDR1 and CDR2: SGHNT, YYREEE (reference sequence). The CDR3 loop reads CASSLKLGPGHEQFF. The CDR3 DNA reads TGTGCCAGCAGCTTGAAGTTAGGGCCCGGCCATGAGCAGTTCTTC.

The chain couples TRBV6-1 to TRBJ2-7; TRBD1 might be the D (5 bases). The CDR3 length is 13 residues. Trimming cost V 10 bases and J 2 bases, with 15 bases left between them. The germline gives CDR1 MNHNS, CDR2 SASEGT. The CDR3 bases are TGTGCCACCAGAAGGGCAGGGACCTACGAGCAGTACTTC. It yields the protein CATRRAGTYEQYF.

V and J are TRBV7-6 and TRBJ2-1; the match to TRBD2 covers 12 bases. Losses at the gene ends were 5 bases for V and 7 bases for J; bases not matched to a gene: 6. The CDR3 is made up of 15 amino acids. From germline, CDR1 is SGHVS and CDR2 FNYEAQ. CDR3 in DNA: TGTGCCAGCAGCCTTCGGACTAGCGGGGCTAATGAGCAGTTCTTC. Its translation: CASSLRTSGANEQFF.

In this sample, this clone turned up a few times. The rearrangement joins TRBV2 to TRBJ2-2; 10 bases align to TRBD2. CDR3 length equals 14 residues. Germline loops: CDR1 SNHLY, CDR2 FYNNEI. Unmatched junction bases numbered 3, after V lost 10 bases and J lost 1 base. CDR3 residues: CATLAGGNTGELFF. CDR3 nucleotide sequence: TGTGCCACTTTAGCGGGAGGGAACACCGGGGAGCTGTTTTTT.

On this clone: Other nucleotide sequences in the sample specify the same CDR3. The chain has TRBV28 and TRBJ2-1; no firm D call. The CDR3 extends over 11 amino acids. Germline values: CDR1 MDHEN, CDR2 SYDVKM. Trimming cost V 4 bases and J 6 bases, with 4 bases left between them. CDR3 DNA: TGTGCCAGCAGTTCCCGCAATGAGCAGTTCTTC. It translates to CASSSRNEQFF.

The chain carries TRBV5-1 and TRBJ2-6; the D is unclear. Trimming left V 5 bases short and J 0 bases short, with 6 bases between. CDR3 length: 14 amino acids. Germline V lookup: CDR1 SGHRS, CDR2 YFSETQ. This chain's CDR3 is CASRSYSGANVLTF. The CDR3 region has the DNA TGCGCCAGCAGATCATACTCTGGGGCCAACGTCCTGACTTTC.

The sample holds many counts of this clone. The chain recombines TRBV5-1 with TRBJ2-3, with D perhaps matching TRBD1 (6 bases). The length of the CDR3 is 15 residues. Per the germline V gene, CDR1 is SGHRS and CDR2 is YFSETQ. Trimming stripped 4 bases from V and 4 bases from J, with 16 bases between. This chain's CDR3 is CASSPGQLGADTQYF. DNA for the CDR3: TGCGCCAGCAGCCCGGGACAACTTGGGGCAGATACGCAGTATTTT.

This clone was recorded only once. V is TRBV29-1 and J is TRBJ1-3, with D perhaps matching TRBD1 (5 bases). The V gene's germline CDR1 is SQVTM and CDR2 ANQGSEA. V gave up 5 bases and J gave up 0 bases, with 8 bases separating them. This CDR3 has 13 amino acids. The CDR3 nucleotides read TGCAGCGTTTCTAGGGGCTCTGGAAACACCATATATTTT. As protein: CSVSRGSGNTIYF.

Details on this clone: Other DNA sequences in the same sample also yield this CDR3. This chain joins TRBV7-2 and TRBJ2-1; 8 positions agree with TRBD2. Per the germline V gene, CDR1 is SGHTA and CDR2 is FQGNSA. The CDR3 contains 15 residues. With V trimmed by 6 bases and J by 3 bases, 7 bases remained unmatched. The CDR3 DNA is TGTGCCAGCAGTCCCGGGACTAGACTCTACAATGAGCAGTTCTTC. Residues: CASSPGTRLYNEQFF. The whole variable domain, remainder taken from reference TRBV7-2 and TRBJ2-1, is GAGVSQSPSNKVTEKGKDVELRCDPISGHTALYWYRQSLGQGLEFLIYFQGNSAPDKSGLPSDRFSAERTGGSVSTLTIQRTQQEDSAVYLCASSPGTRLYNEQFFGPGTRLTVL.

This chain uses TRBV6-4 with TRBJ2-2; 8 nucleotides agree with TRBD2. Unmatched junction bases numbered 4, after V lost 6 bases and J lost 7 bases. This CDR3 comprises 13 residues. Germline CDR1 and CDR2: MRHNA and SNTAGT. CDR3 region: CASSGLAGGELFF. The CDR3 DNA is TGTGCCAGCAGCGGACTAGCTGGCGGGGAGCTGTTTTTT.

The chain joins TRBV30 to TRBJ1-5, with TRBD1 as a possible D gene (6 bases). Per germline, CDR1 GTSNPN and CDR2 SVGIG (reference sequence). V was trimmed by 3 bases and J by 6 bases, leaving 18 bases between them. The CDR3 contains 15 residues. The DNA for the CDR3 is TGTGCCTGGAGCGGGGGCCAGGGACGAGGTCAGCCCCAGCATTTT. It encodes CAWSGGQGRGQPQHF.

This CDR3 reads CASIEGGNTYEQYF. In DNA form, the CDR3 reads TGTGCCAGCATTGAGGGTGGGAATACCTACGAGCAGTACTTC. The rearrangement joins TRBV2 to TRBJ2-7, with a tentative D call TRBD2 (5 bases). Trimming left V 7 bases short and J 2 bases short, with 15 bases between. The CDR3 length is 14 residues. CDR1 is SNHLY and CDR2 is FYNNEI in the germline V gene. The full variable domain, its missing parts supplied by reference TRBV2 and TRBJ2-7, is EPEVTQTPSHQVTQMGQEVILRCVPISNHLYFYWYRQILGQKVEFLVSFYNNEISEKSEIFDDQFSVERPDGSNFTLKIRSTKLEDSAMYFCASIEGGNTYEQYFGPGTRLTVT.

V and J are TRBV6-6 and TRBJ1-2, with 8 positions matching TRBD1. Trimming took 5 bases from V and 8 from J; bases not matched to a gene: 10. Germline lookup yields CDR1 MNHNY and CDR2 SVGAGI (reference sequence). This CDR3 is 14 amino acids long. The CDR3 spells CASSLGQGDRGYTF. Written as DNA, the CDR3 is TGTGCCAGCAGTCTCGGACAGGGAGATAGAGGCTACACCTTC.

This clone was counted a few times. V usage is TRBV6-6 and J usage is TRBJ1-1; D gene ambiguous. The CDR3 contains 11 residues. CDR1 and CDR2 (germline): MNHNY, SVGAGI (reference sequence). V lost 8 bases, J lost 0 bases, and 4 bases lay in between. The CDR3 DNA reads TGTGCCAGCTGGCTGAACACTGAAGCTTTCTTT. It yields the protein CASWLNTEAFF.

This chain uses TRBV29-1 with TRBJ1-1; 9 positions agree with TRBD1. The CDR3 sequence is 14 residues long. In germline, CDR1 is SQVTM, CDR2 ANQGSEA. The V segment lost 7 bases and the J segment 3 bases; nucleotides outside the gene matches: 9. As DNA, the CDR3 is TGCAGCGCGAGGACAGGGGCAAAGCACACTGAAGCTTTCTTT. As protein: CSARTGAKHTEAFF.

This clone was recorded once. The chain uses TRBV5-4 and TRBJ2-5; 10 bases match TRBD1. The CDR3 has 18 residues. V was clipped by 3 bases and J by 5 bases; unmatched bases: 16. Germline V gene data show CDR1 as SGHNT and CDR2 as YYREEE (reference sequence). The CDR3 loop is CASSSEGWTGGAGETQYF. CDR3 coding DNA: TGTGCCAGCAGCTCGGAGGGATGGACAGGGGGAGCCGGGGAGACCCAGTACTTC.

The rearrangement uses TRBV7-7 and TRBJ2-2, with D unclear. Germline-derived CDR1 and CDR2 are SSHAT and FNYEAQ (reference sequence). This CDR3 has 14 residues. V gave up 2 bases and J gave up 1 base, with 5 bases separating them. CDR3 in DNA: TGTGCCAGCAGCTTACAGCTGAACACCGGGGAGCTGTTTTTT. It codes for CASSLQLNTGELFF.

This clone has only a few counts. In the same sample, other DNA sequences code for this CDR3. The chain joins TRBV18 to TRBJ1-5, with D perhaps matching TRBD1 (5 bases). CDR3 length: 14 residues. CDR1 and CDR2 (germline): KGHSH, LQKENI. Trimming removed 2 bases at V and 1 base at J, with 6 bases between. The CDR3 reads CASSPGQSNQPQHF. The CDR3 nucleotides read TGTGCCAGCTCACCAGGACAAAGCAATCAGCCCCAGCATTTT.

The chain is built from TRBV6-6 and TRBJ2-7; 10 bases are shared with TRBD2. This CDR3 contains 14 residues. Trimming took 6 bases from V and 4 from J; bases not matched to a gene: 6. Germline-derived CDR1 and CDR2 are MNHNY and SVGAGI (reference sequence). The DNA of the CDR3 is TGTGCCAGCAGCCCCAGCGGGAGGGATTACGAGCAGTACTTC. It translates to CASSPSGRDYEQYF.

This clone has only one observation. The V call is TRBV19, the J call TRBJ1-3, with D possibly TRBD1 on 6 matching bases. Trimming shortened V by 11 bases and J by 0 bases, and 14 bases separated the two germline ends. The V gene's germline CDR1 is LNHDA and CDR2 SQIVND (reference sequence). The CDR3 length is 14 residues. The CDR3 reads CAARGADSGNTIYF. DNA for the CDR3: TGTGCCGCGAGGGGGGCTGACTCTGGAAACACCATATATTTT.

The V gene is TRBV19, the J gene TRBJ2-2, with TRBD1 identical over 11 bases. With V trimmed by 9 bases and J by 8 bases, 11 bases remained unmatched. Germline CDR1 LNHDA, CDR2 SQIVND (reference sequence). The CDR3 loop spans 15 amino acids. The CDR3 DNA reads as TGTGCCAGCACCGCCGGGACAGGGGGGCGTGGGGAGCTGTTTTTT. This encodes CASTAGTGGRGELFF.

The chain recombines TRBV27 with TRBJ1-5, with D uncertain. The CDR3 totals 14 residues. V lost 3 bases and J lost 1, with 7 bases in between. Germline V lookup: CDR1 MNHEY, CDR2 SMNVEV (reference sequence). The CDR3 region has the DNA TGTGCCAGCAGTTTGGCGTTCAGCAATCAGCCCCAGCATTTT. Residues: CASSLAFSNQPQHF.

The rearrangement links TRBV6-1 to TRBJ1-4, with D maybe TRBD1 (5 bases). CDR3 length equals 16 residues. Germline-derived CDR1 and CDR2 are MNHNS and SASEGT. Trimming removed 3 bases from V and 2 bases from J, with 13 bases in between. The CDR3: CASSDPGKGTNEKLFF. The CDR3 nucleotides are TGTGCCAGCAGTGATCCCGGGAAGGGGACTAATGAAAAACTGTTTTTT.

The V call is TRBV19, the J call TRBJ1-4, with 9 nucleotides matching TRBD1. Germline values: CDR1 LNHDA, CDR2 SQIVND (reference sequence). V was pared by 3 bases and J by 2 bases, with 4 bases of the junction left unmatched. The CDR3 consists of 16 residues. The CDR3 loop reads CASSMEQGATNEKLFF. The DNA for the CDR3 is TGTGCCAGTAGTATGGAACAGGGGGCCACTAATGAAAAACTGTTTTTT.